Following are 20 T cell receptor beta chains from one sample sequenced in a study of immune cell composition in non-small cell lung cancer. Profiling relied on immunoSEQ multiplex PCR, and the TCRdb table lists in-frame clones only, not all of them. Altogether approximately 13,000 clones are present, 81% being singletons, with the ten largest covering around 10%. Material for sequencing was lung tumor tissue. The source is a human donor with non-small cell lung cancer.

The CDR3 sequence is CASSKLAGAAGDEQFF. CDR3 coding DNA: TGTGCCAGTAGTAAACTAGCGGGAGCGGCGGGCGATGAGCAGTTCTTC. The rearrangement links TRBV19 to TRBJ2-1; 11 bases line up with TRBD2. The junction had 10 bases not matched to a gene; V was cut back by 4 bases and J by 8 bases. CDR1 is LNHDA, CDR2 SQIVND, per germline (reference sequence). The CDR3 has 16 amino acids. Full variable domain (missing parts from reference TRBV19 and TRBJ2-1): DGGITQSPKYLFRKEGQNVTLSCEQNLNHDAMYWYRQDPGQGLRLIYYSQIVNDFQKGDIAEGYSVSREKKESFPLTVTSAQKNPTAFYLCASSKLAGAAGDEQFFGPGTRLTVL.

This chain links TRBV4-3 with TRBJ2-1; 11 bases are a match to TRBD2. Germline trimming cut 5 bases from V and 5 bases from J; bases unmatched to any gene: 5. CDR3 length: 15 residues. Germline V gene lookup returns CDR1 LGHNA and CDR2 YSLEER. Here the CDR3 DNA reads TGCGCCAGCAGCAGACTAGCGGGACAGCACAATGAGCAGTTCTTC. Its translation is CASSRLAGQHNEQFF.

This chain's CDR3 is CASSLGLNYEQYF. The CDR3 region has the DNA TGCGCCAGCAGCTTAGGGCTCAACTACGAGCAGTACTTC. The chain carries TRBV5-1 and TRBJ2-7, with D unresolved. In germline, CDR1 is SGHRS, CDR2 YFSETQ. There are 13 residues in the CDR3. The V gene lost 2 bases and the J gene lost 3 bases, with 9 bases spanning the gap. Looking up the rest from reference TRBV5-1 and TRBJ2-7 gives the full variable domain: KAGVTQTPRYLIKTRGQQVTLSCSPISGHRSVSWYQQTPGQGLQFLFEYFSETQRNKGNFPGRFSGRQFSNSRSEMNVSTLELGDSALYLCASSLGLNYEQYFGPGTRLTVT.

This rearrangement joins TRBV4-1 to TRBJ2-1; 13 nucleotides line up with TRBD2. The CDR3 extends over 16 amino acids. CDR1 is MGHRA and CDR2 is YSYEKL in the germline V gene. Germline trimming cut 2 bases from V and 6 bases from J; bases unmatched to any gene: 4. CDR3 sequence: CASSQPTSGRFNEQFF. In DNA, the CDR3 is TGCGCCAGCAGCCAACCGACTAGCGGGAGGTTCAATGAGCAGTTCTTC.

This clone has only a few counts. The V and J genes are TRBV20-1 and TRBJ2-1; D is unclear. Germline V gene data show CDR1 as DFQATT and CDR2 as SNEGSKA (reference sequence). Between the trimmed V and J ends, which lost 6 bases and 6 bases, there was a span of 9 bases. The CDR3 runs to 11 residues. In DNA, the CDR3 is TGCAGTGCGCCTAGGTTCAATGAGCAGTTCTTC. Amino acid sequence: CSAPRFNEQFF.

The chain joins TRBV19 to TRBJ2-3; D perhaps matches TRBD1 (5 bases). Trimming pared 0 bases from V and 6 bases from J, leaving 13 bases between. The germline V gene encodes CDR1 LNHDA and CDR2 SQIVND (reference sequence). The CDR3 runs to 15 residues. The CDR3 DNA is TGTGCCAGTAGTATAGAAGGAATTGGGGCGGATACGCAGTATTTT. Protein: CASSIEGIGADTQYF.

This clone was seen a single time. Here the CDR3 reads CASRASGSEEQYF. Written as DNA, the CDR3 is TGCGCCAGCCGGGCTAGCGGGAGTGAAGAGCAGTACTTC. V usage is TRBV5-1 and J usage is TRBJ2-7; 10 bases map to TRBD2. The CDR3 covers 13 residues. The J segment lost 7 bases and the V segment lost 7 bases, leaving 8 bases of the junction unmatched. Germline loops: CDR1 SGHRS, CDR2 YFSETQ.

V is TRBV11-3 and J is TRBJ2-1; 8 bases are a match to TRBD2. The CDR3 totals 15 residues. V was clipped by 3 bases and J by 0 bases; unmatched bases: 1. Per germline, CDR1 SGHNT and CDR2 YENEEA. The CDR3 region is CASSFSGTSYNEQFF. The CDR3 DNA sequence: TGTGCCAGCAGCTTTAGCGGGACCTCCTACAATGAGCAGTTCTTC.

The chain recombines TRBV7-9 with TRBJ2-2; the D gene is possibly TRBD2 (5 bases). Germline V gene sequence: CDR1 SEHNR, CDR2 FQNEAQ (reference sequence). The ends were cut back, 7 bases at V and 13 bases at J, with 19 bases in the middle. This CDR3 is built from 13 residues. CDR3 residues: CASTPLWEIGLFF. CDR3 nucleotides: TGTGCCAGCACCCCTCTCTGGGAGATTGGGCTGTTTTTT.

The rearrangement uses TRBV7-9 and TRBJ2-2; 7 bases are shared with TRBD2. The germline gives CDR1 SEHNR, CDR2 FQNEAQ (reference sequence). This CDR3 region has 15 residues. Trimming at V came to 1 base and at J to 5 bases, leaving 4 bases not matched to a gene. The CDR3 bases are TGTGCCAGCAGCTTAGAAGCGGGAAGAACCGGGGAGCTGTTTTTT. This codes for CASSLEAGRTGELFF.

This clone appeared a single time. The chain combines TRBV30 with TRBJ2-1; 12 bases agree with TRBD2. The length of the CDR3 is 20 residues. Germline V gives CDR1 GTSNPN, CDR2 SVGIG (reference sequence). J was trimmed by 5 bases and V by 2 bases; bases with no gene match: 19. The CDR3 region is CAWSSTGLAGLWARDNEQFF. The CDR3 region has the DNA TGTGCCTGGAGTTCCACCGGACTAGCGGGATTATGGGCTAGGGACAATGAGCAGTTCTTC. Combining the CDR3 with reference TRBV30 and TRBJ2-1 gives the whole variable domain SQTIHQWPATLVQPVGSPLSLECTVEGTSNPNLYWYRQAAGRGLQLLFYSVGIGQISSEVPQNLSASRPQDRQFILSSKKLLLSDSGFYLCAWSSTGLAGLWARDNEQFFGPGTRLTVL.

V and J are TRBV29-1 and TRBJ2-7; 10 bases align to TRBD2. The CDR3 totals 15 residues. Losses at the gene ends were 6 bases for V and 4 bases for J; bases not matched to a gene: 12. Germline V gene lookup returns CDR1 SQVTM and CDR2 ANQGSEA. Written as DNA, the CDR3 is TGCAGCGTCCTGGCTAGCGGGAGTCTCCAATACGAGCAGTACTTC. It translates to CSVLASGSLQYEQYF.

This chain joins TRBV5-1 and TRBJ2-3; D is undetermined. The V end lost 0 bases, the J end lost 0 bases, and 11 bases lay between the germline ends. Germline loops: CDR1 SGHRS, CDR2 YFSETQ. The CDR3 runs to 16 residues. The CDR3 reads CASSLAASRSTDTQYF. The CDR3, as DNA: TGCGCCAGCAGCTTGGCCGCTAGTCGAAGCACAGATACGCAGTATTTT.

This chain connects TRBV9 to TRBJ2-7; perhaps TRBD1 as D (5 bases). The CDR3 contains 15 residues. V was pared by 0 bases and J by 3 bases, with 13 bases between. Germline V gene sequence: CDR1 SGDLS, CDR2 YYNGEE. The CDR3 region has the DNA TGTGCCAGCAGCGTAGAGTCTCAGGGCGGCTACGAGCAGTACTTC. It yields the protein CASSVESQGGYEQYF.

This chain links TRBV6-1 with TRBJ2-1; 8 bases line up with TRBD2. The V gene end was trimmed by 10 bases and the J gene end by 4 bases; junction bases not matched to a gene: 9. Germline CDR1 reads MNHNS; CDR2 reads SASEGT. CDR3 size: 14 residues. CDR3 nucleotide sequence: TGTGCCATCCGATTGGCGGGAGGTTACAATGAGCAGTTCTTC. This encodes CAIRLAGGYNEQFF.

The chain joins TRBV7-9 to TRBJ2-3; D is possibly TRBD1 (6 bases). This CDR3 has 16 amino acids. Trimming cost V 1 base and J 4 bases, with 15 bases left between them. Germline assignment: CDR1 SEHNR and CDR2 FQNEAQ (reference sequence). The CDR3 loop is CASSLVSGGESDTQYF. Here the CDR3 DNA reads TGTGCCAGCAGCTTAGTTTCTGGGGGCGAGTCAGATACGCAGTATTTT.

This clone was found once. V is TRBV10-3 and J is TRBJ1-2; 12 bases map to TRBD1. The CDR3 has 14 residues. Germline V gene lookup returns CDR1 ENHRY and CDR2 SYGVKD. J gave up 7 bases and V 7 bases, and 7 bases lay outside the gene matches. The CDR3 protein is CAITARDRGLGYTF. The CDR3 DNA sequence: TGTGCCATCACCGCTAGGGACAGGGGGCTTGGCTACACCTTC.

CDR3 bases: TGTGCCAGCAGCTTAGTCACTAGGGGGGCTAACACCGGGGAGCTGTTTTTT. As protein: CASSLVTRGANTGELFF. This chain connects TRBV7-6 to TRBJ2-2; tentatively, D is TRBD1 or TRBD2 (6 bases each). The V and J ends lost 1 base and 2 bases respectively, with 14 bases between them. Germline CDR1 and CDR2: SGHVS and FNYEAQ. CDR3 length: 17 residues.

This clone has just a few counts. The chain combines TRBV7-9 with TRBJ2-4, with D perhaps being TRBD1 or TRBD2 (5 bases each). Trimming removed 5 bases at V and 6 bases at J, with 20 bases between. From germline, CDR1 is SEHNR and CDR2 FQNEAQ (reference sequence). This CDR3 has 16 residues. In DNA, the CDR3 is TGTGCCAGCAGCCCCCGTTCTGGGGGTTCAGCAAACATTCAGTACTTC. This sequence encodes CASSPRSGGSANIQYF.

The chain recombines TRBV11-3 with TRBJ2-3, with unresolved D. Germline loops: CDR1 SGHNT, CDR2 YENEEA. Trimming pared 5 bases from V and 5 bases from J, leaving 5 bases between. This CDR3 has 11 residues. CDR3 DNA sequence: TGTGCCAGCAGCCCTGGAGATACGCAGTATTTT. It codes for CASSPGDTQYF.